Shown below are 15 T cell receptor beta chains from a single sample sequenced in a study of graft-versus-host responses after intestinal transplantation (dated by TCRdb to the early 2020s). The meaning of the sample's time point label: cells obtained before transplantation from donor or recipient. No antigen has been identified for these receptors. Library preparation employed the immunoSEQ multiplex PCR assay. The table was pulled from immuneACCESS by TCRdb, which kept in-frame rearrangements only. Such tables lose some clones; where checked, under half of the loss comes from unresolved V genes, and the rest has no known cause. The sample has 40,000 to 55,000 clones on record, approximately 88% of them singletons. Of the sample, roughly 0.45% falls within the top ten clones. The input for sequencing was unstimulated CD4+ T cells sorted from spleen or lymph node cells, taken before transplant. These receptors were obtained from a human donor who was the organ donor for an intestinal transplant.

This sequence joins TRBV4-2 and TRBJ2-5; the match to TRBD2 covers 10 bases. V lost 0 bases to trimming and J lost 5 bases; unmatched junction nucleotides: 9. The CDR3 is 17 residues long. CDR1 is LGHNA, CDR2 YNFKEQ, per germline. The CDR3 DNA is TGTGCCAGCAGCCAAGACCCCCCAGCGGGAGGGTCGGAGACCCAGTACTTC. This sequence encodes CASSQDPPAGGSETQYF.

The rearrangement joins TRBV6-5 to TRBJ1-1; a weak D match, TRBD1 (5 bases). The CDR3 length is 15 residues. Germline values: CDR1 MNHEY, CDR2 SVGAGI. V lost 5 bases and J lost 5, with 18 bases in between. CDR3 region: CASSPRDSWGTEAFF. The CDR3 nucleotides read TGTGCCAGCAGTCCCAGGGACTCTTGGGGAACTGAAGCTTTCTTT.

This rearrangement joins TRBV5-1 to TRBJ2-1; 9 bases match TRBD2. Germline CDR1 is SGHRS and CDR2 is YFSETQ. The V gene end was trimmed by 2 bases and the J gene end by 5 bases; junction bases not matched to a gene: 5. CDR3 size: 15 residues. CDR3 in amino acids: CASSLEGLANNEQFF. The DNA for the CDR3 is TGCGCCAGCAGCTTAGAGGGACTAGCCAACAATGAGCAGTTCTTC. The full variable domain, completed using reference TRBV5-1 and TRBJ2-1, is KAGVTQTPRYLIKTRGQQVTLSCSPISGHRSVSWYQQTPGQGLQFLFEYFSETQRNKGNFPGRFSGRQFSNSRSEMNVSTLELGDSALYLCASSLEGLANNEQFFGPGTRLTVL.

The chain uses TRBV10-2 and TRBJ2-5; no firm D call. The V gene's germline CDR1 is WSHSY and CDR2 SAAADI. Between the trimmed V and J ends, which lost 9 bases and 5 bases, there was a span of 10 bases. The CDR3 loop spans 11 amino acids. CDR3 in amino acids: CASGVGETQYF. CDR3 DNA sequence: TGCGCCAGTGGGGTCGGTGAGACCCAGTACTTC.

This clone came up a few times. The chain recombines TRBV25-1 with TRBJ2-5; TRBD2 might be the D (6 bases). The CDR3 runs to 14 residues. V was shortened by 4 bases and J by 4 bases, with 13 bases between the two germline ends. CDR1 MGHDK and CDR2 SYGVNS come from the germline V gene. This CDR3 is CASSGGVRGETQYF. The CDR3 region has the DNA TGTGCCAGCAGTGGGGGGGTTAGGGGAGAGACCCAGTACTTC.

CDR3 DNA: TGTGCCAGCAGCTTAGCCCTCTACTCCTACGAGCAGTACTTC. It yields the protein CASSLALYSYEQYF. J is TRBJ2-7 and V is TRBV11-3; D uncertain. Germline lookup yields CDR1 SGHNT and CDR2 YENEEA. The ends were cut back, 1 base at V and 0 bases at J, with 7 bases in the middle. The CDR3 has 14 residues. The variable domain in full, with the rest retrieved from reference TRBV11-3 and TRBJ2-7, is EAGVVQSPRYKIIEKKQPVAFWCNPISGHNTLYWYLQNLGQGPELLIRYENEEAVDDSQLPKDRFSAERLKGVDSTLKIQPAELGDSAVYLCASSLALYSYEQYFGPGTRLTVT.

This clone has only one observation. V and J are TRBV27 and TRBJ2-7; 11 bases agree with TRBD1. CDR3 length equals 15 residues. Per germline, CDR1 MNHEY and CDR2 SMNVEV (reference sequence). V shed 3 bases and J 4 bases; nucleotides not matched to a gene: 5. The CDR3 region has the DNA TGTGCCAGCAGTTTTCCGGGACAGGGGGTGTACGAGCAGTACTTC. This sequence encodes CASSFPGQGVYEQYF.

The chain combines TRBV7-6 with TRBJ2-7; 9 bases map to TRBD2. This CDR3 is 15 amino acids long. J gave up 4 bases and V 0 bases, and 4 bases lay outside the gene matches. CDR1 and CDR2 from the germline V gene are SGHVS and FNYEAQ. The CDR3 region has the DNA TGTGCCAGCAGCTTAGCGGCGGGAGGGCCTTACGAGCAGTACTTC. Translated, it gives CASSLAAGGPYEQYF.

Concerning this clone: Germline and junction disagree at one end, which may indicate a read error. Within the sample, other DNA sequences also encode this same CDR3. The chain joins TRBV19 to TRBJ2-1; no clear D gene. CDR3 length: 12 amino acids. Germline V gives CDR1 LNHDA, CDR2 SQIVND (reference sequence). Here the CDR3 DNA reads TGTGCCAGTAGTCCTTCATGGAATGAACAGTTCTTC. It codes for CASSPSWNEQFF.

The chain couples TRBV19 to TRBJ1-1, with D hard to call. Germline-derived CDR1 and CDR2 are LNHDA and SQIVND (reference sequence). CDR3 size: 15 residues. Trimming pared 3 bases from V and 0 bases from J, leaving 11 bases between. CDR3 protein: CASSIKRPMNTEAFF. Written as DNA, the CDR3 is TGTGCCAGTAGTATTAAGAGACCTATGAACACTGAAGCTTTCTTT. Together with reference TRBV19 and TRBJ1-1, the CDR3 gives the full variable domain: DGGITQSPKYLFRKEGQNVTLSCEQNLNHDAMYWYRQDPGQGLRLIYYSQIVNDFQKGDIAEGYSVSREKKESFPLTVTSAQKNPTAFYLCASSIKRPMNTEAFFGQGTRLTVV.

The V call is TRBV11-1, the J call TRBJ2-7, with 7 nucleotides matching TRBD2. V dropped 3 bases and J dropped 5; count of bases not matched to a gene: 10. The CDR3 is 15 amino acids. Germline-derived CDR1 and CDR2 are SGHAT and FQDESV (reference sequence). The CDR3 sequence: CASSFGEGPSDEQYF. CDR3 coding DNA: TGTGCCAGCAGCTTCGGGGAGGGCCCTTCCGACGAGCAGTACTTC.

This sequence joins TRBV11-2 and TRBJ2-5, with D uncertain. The germline CDR1 and CDR2 sequences are SGHAT and FQNNGV. With 1 base removed from V and 5 bases from J, the gap between germline ends came to 5 bases. The CDR3 loop spans 12 amino acids. CDR3 protein: CASSLVGETQYF. CDR3 coding DNA: TGTGCCAGCAGCTTAGTTGGGGAGACCCAGTACTTC.

This clone appeared once. The chain recombines TRBV11-3 with TRBJ1-1; D uncertain. The CDR3 is 15 amino acids. V lost 0 bases and J lost 7, with 15 bases in between. Germline CDR1 reads SGHNT; CDR2 reads YENEEA. The CDR3 nucleotides are TGTGCCAGCAGCTTAGAAGCGATATTTGAGGGTGAAGCTTTCTTT. Translating gives CASSLEAIFEGEAFF. The full variable domain, with the rest looked up from reference TRBV11-3 and TRBJ1-1, is EAGVVQSPRYKIIEKKQPVAFWCNPISGHNTLYWYLQNLGQGPELLIRYENEEAVDDSQLPKDRFSAERLKGVDSTLKIQPAELGDSAVYLCASSLEAIFEGEAFFGQGTRLTVV.

This rearrangement joins TRBV12-5 to TRBJ1-5; D is perhaps TRBD1 (5 bases). This CDR3 contains 15 residues. Germline V CDR1 and CDR2: LGHNT, FRNRAP. Trimming took 1 base from V and 7 from J, leaving 14 bases between them. In nucleotides, the CDR3 is TGTGCTAGTGGTTTGGGAAGCTGGGAGGGGCAGCCCCAGCATTTT. Translating it yields CASGLGSWEGQPQHF.

The chain recombines TRBV5-4 with TRBJ2-5; no firm D call. The CDR3 is made up of 12 amino acids. The ends were cut back, 1 base at V and 5 bases at J, with 6 bases in the middle. Per germline, CDR1 SGHNT and CDR2 YYREEE (reference sequence). CDR3 in DNA: TGTGCCAGCAGCTTGCCGTGGGAGACCCAGTACTTC. It translates to CASSLPWETQYF. The variable domain in full, completed from reference TRBV5-4 and TRBJ2-5, reads ETGVTQSPTHLIKTRGQQVTLRCSSQSGHNTVSWYQQALGQGPQFIFQYYREEENGRGNFPPRFSGLQFPNYSSELNVNALELDDSALYLCASSLPWETQYFGPGTRLLVL.